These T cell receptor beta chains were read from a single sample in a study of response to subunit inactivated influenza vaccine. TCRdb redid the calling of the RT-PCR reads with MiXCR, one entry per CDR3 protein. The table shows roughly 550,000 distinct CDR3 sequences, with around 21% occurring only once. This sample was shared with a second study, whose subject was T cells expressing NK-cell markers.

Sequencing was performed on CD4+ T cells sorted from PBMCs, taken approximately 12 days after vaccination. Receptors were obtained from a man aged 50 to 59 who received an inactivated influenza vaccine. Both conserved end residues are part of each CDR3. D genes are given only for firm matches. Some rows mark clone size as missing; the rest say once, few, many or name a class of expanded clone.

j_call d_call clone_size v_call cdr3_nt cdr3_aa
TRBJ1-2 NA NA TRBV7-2 TGTGCCAGCAGCTTAGGGGCCAGAAACTATGGCTACACCTTC CASSLGARNYGYTF
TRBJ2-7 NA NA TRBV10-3 TGTGCCATCAGTGAGTCCGGAGGTCAGGGCGGCGAGCAGTACTTC CAISESGGQGGEQYF
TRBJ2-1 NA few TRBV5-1 TGCGCCAGCAAGTTGCGGCAGGGTCACAATGAGCAGTTCTTC CASKLRQGHNEQFF
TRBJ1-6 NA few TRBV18 TGTGCCAGCTCACCGACCTCCTATAATTCACCCCTCCACTTT CASSPTSYNSPLHF
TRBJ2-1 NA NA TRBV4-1 TGCGCCAGCAGTCAGATCCCGAGCTCCTACAATGAGCAGTTCTTC CASSQIPSSYNEQFF
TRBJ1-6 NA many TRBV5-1 TGCGCCAGCAGCTTGGCCGAGGATTCACCCCTCCACTTT CASSLAEDSPLHF
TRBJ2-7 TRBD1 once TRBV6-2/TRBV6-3 TGTGCCAGCGGCTCCAGACAGGGAAGGGGTTACGAGCAGTACTTC CASGSRQGRGYEQYF
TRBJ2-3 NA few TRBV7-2 TGTGCCAGCAGCTCGGCGGGCCTTAGCACAGATACGCAGTATTTT CASSSAGLSTDTQYF
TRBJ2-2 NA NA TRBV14 TGTGCCAGCAGCCAAGAGTGGGTTACCGGGGAGCTGTTTTTT CASSQEWVTGELFF
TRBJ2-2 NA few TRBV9 TGTGCCAGCAGCGCGACAGACTACACCGGGGAGCTGTTTTTT CASSATDYTGELFF
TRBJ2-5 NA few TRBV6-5 TGTGCCAGCAGTTACTCGCAGGGAATGACCCAGTACTTC CASSYSQGMTQYF
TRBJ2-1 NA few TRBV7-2 TGTGCCAGCAGTCCGCGGAGGTCCAGCGGTAGCGATGAGCAGTTCTTC CASSPRRSSGSDEQFF
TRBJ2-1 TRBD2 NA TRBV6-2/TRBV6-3 TGTGCCAGCAGTTACCCTAGCGGAGGTGGCGAGTTCTTC CASSYPSGGGEFF
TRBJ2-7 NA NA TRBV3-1 TGTGCCAGCAGCCAAGATTCGGGGGCTGTCTACGAGCAGTACTTC CASSQDSGAVYEQYF
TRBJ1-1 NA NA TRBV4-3 TGCGCCAGCAGCCAAGATAATGCCAGGAACACTGAAGCTTTCTTT CASSQDNARNTEAFF
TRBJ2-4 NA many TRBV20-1 TGCAGTGCTAGACTTTTAGACATTCAGTACTTC CSARLLDIQYF
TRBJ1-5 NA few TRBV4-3 TGCGCCAGCAGCCAAGACTATGCGGGAAATCAGCCCCAGCATTTT CASSQDYAGNQPQHF
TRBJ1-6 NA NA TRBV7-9 TGTGCCAGCAGTTTCCGAGAGAATTCACCCCTCCACTTT CASSFRENSPLHF
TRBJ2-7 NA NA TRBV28 TGTGCCAGCAGTGGCGGTTGGACTGGCAGCTACGAGCAGTACTTC CASSGGWTGSYEQYF
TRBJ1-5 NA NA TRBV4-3 TGCGCCAGCAGCCAAGACCAATTGGGGCCCCAGCATTTT CASSQDQLGPQHF
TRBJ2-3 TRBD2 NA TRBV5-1 TGCGCCAGCAGCTTGGCCCGGACTAGCGGGACTGTAGATACGCAGTATTTT CASSLARTSGTVDTQYF
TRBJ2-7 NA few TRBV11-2 TGTGCCAGCAGCTTAGTGGTAGGCAGCACCAAAGCCTACGAGCAGTACTTC CASSLVVGSTKAYEQYF
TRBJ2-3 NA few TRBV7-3 TGTGCCAGCAGCTTAACCGCTTCCGGGATCACCAGCACAGATACGCAGTATTTT CASSLTASGITSTDTQYF
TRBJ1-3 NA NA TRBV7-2 TGTGCCAGCAGCTTGTATCCCAGCACCATATATTTT CASSLYPSTIYF
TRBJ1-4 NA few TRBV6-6 TGTGCCAGCCAGGCAGGGAATGAAAAACTGTTTTTT CASQAGNEKLFF
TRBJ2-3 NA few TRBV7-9 TGTGCCAGCAGCTATATGGCTAGTGGCACAGATACGCAGTATTTT CASSYMASGTDTQYF
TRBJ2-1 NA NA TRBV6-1 TGTGCCAGCAGTGATGGGTTCTTCTACAATGAGCAGTTCTTC CASSDGFFYNEQFF
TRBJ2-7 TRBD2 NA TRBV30 TGTGCCTGGAGTGTAGGCGGGAGTTCCTACGAGCAGTACTTC CAWSVGGSSYEQYF
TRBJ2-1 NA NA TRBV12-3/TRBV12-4 TGTGCCAGCAGACTGTCCGGGGCGGGTGAGCAGTTCTTC CASRLSGAGEQFF
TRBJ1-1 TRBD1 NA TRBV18 TGTGCCAGCTCACAGCGGGACAGGGAAACTGAAGCTTTCTTT CASSQRDRETEAFF
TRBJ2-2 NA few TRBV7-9 TGTGCCAGCAGCTTTATCGGGGGCGCAGGCACCGGGGAGCTGTTTTTT CASSFIGGAGTGELFF
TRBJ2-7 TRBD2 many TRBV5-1 TGCGCCAGCAGCATGAGGACTAGCGGGAGCGAGCAGTACTTC CASSMRTSGSEQYF
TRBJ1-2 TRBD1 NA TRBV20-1 TGCAGTGCTCCGGCGGGGGGGAGACAGGGCTATGGCTACACCTTC CSAPAGGRQGYGYTF
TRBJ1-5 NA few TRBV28 TGTGCCAGCGTGACAGGTAACGGACAGCCCCAGCATTTT CASVTGNGQPQHF
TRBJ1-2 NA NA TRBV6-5 TGTGCCAGCAGTTACTCTGGTGAAGGGTACTATGGCTACACCTTC CASSYSGEGYYGYTF
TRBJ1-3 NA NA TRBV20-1 TGCAGTGCTTCCCGGACAGAAGGAAACACCATATATTTT CSASRTEGNTIYF
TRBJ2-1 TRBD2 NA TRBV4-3 TGCGCCAGCAGCCCGATTTCGGGACTAGCCTACAATGAGCAGTTCTTC CASSPISGLAYNEQFF
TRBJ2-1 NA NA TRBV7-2 TGTGCCAGCAGCTGGGGCGGGTCCTACAATGAGCAGTTCTTC CASSWGGSYNEQFF
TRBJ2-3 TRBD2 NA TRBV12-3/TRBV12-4 TGTGCCAGCAGTTTAGGCTGGACTAGCGGGAGCCCAGATACGCAGTATTTT CASSLGWTSGSPDTQYF
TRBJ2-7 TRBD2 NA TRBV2 TGTGCCAGCAGAACCCTGGGGGGGGACGAGCAGTACTTC CASRTLGGDEQYF
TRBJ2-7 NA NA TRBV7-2 TGTGCCAGCAGCTTATGGGGGAGAGGGAGCTCCTACGAGCAGTACTTC CASSLWGRGSSYEQYF
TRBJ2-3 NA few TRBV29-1 TGCAGCGTTGGAAAGGGAGCCACAGATACGCAGTATTTT CSVGKGATDTQYF
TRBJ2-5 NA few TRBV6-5 TGTGCCAGCAGTTACCAGCCTCAGTACCAAGAGACCCAGTACTTC CASSYQPQYQETQYF
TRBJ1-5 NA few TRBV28 TGTGCCAGCAGTAGACAGGTTTTGGAGCCCCAGCATTTT CASSRQVLEPQHF
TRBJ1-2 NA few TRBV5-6 TGTGCCAGCAGACCGGGACCAACCTTCTACACCTTC CASRPGPTFYTF
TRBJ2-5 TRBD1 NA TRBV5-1 TGCGCCAGCAGCTCGGGACAGGGATCGGCTAGTGGGGAGACCCAGTACTTC CASSSGQGSASGETQYF
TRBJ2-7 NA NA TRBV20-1 TGCAGTGCAAGCCGGGACACCTTATCCTACGAGCAGTACTTC CSASRDTLSYEQYF
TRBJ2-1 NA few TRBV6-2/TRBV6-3 TGTGCCAGCAGTCCTGCGGCGCAGGGGTTCCACAATGAGCAGTTCTTC CASSPAAQGFHNEQFF
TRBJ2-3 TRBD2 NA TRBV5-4 TGTGCCAGCAGCTTACTAGCGGGATTGACAGATACGCAGTATTTT CASSLLAGLTDTQYF
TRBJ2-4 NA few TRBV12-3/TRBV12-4 TGTGCCAGCAGGGCAGGTGGGAGAATAGCCAAAAACATTCAGTACTTC CASRAGGRIAKNIQYF
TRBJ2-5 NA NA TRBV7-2 TGTGCCAGCAGCTTAGCGAGTAAGGGGTTAACGACCCAGTACTTC CASSLASKGLTTQYF
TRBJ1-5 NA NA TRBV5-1 TGCGCCAGCAGCTTCCCCAGTTACCGCCCCAATCAGCCCCAGCATTTT CASSFPSYRPNQPQHF